This TCR beta chain was profiled in a study of blood T cell repertoires in COVID-19. Study overall: Sites across the United States, Italy and Spain contributed samples from acute and convalescent COVID-19.

CDR1 and CDR2 (germline): SGHTA, FQGTGA. V was cut by 0 bases and J by 6 bases, with 6 bases left in between. The CDR3 runs 13 residues. TCRdb keeps only in-frame clones here, not all; method: immunoSEQ multiplex PCR. The top ten hold approximately 4.5% of the sample, which has 470,000 or so clones, 85% to 90% seen once. The origin of this receptor is a woman aged 30 to 39 with acute or convalescent COVID-19. Sequenced sample: peripheral blood. The chain employs TRBV7-3 and TRBJ2-1; the D gene is possibly TRBD1 (5 bases). The CDR3 reads CASSLTRANEQFF. The CDR3 DNA reads TGTGCCAGCAGCTTAACCAGGGCCAATGAGCAGTTCTTC.